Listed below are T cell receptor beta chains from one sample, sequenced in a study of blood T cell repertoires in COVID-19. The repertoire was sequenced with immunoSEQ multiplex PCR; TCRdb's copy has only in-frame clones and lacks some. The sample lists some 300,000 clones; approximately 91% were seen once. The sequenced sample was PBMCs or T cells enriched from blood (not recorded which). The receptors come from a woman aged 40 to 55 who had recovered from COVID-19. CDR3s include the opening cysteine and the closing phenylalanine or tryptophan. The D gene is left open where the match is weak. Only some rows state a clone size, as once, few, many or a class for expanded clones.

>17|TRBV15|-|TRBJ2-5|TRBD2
CATSRDLRLAGRETQYF
TGTGCCACCAGCAGAGATCTGCGACTAGCGGGAAGGGAGACCCAGTACTTC
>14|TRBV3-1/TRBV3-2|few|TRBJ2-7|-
CASSQGTASYEQYF
TGTGCCAGCAGCCAAGGGACAGCCTCCTACGAGCAGTACTTC
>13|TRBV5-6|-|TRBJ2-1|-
CASSWDSRREQFF
TGTGCCAGCAGCTGGGACTCCCGCAGGGAGCAGTTCTTC
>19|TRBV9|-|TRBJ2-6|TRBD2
CASSVPRTSGSTGANVLTF
TGTGCCAGCAGCGTACCCCGGACTAGCGGGAGCACTGGGGCCAACGTCCTGACTTTC
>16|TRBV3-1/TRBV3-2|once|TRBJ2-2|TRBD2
CASSQLAGMNTGELFF
TGTGCCAGCAGCCAGTTAGCGGGGATGAACACCGGGGAGCTGTTTTTT
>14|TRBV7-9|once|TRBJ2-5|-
CASSTIAGMMTQYF
TGTGCCAGCAGCACGATCGCGGGGATGATGACCCAGTACTTC
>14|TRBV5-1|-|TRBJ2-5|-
CASSLTGRDETQYF
TGCGCCAGCAGCTTGACAGGGCGAGATGAGACCCAGTACTTC
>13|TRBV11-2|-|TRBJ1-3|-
CASSLSGLNTIYF
TGTGCCAGCAGCTTGTCAGGTCTGAACACCATATATTTT
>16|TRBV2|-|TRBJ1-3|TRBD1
CASSPRQGASGNTIYF
TGTGCCAGCAGTCCCCGACAGGGGGCCTCTGGAAACACCATATATTTT
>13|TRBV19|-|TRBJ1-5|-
CASSIGGGQPQHF
TGTGCCAGTAGTATCGGCGGGGGCCAGCCCCAGCATTTT
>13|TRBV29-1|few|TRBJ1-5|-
CSAQTSSNQPQHF
TGCAGCGCCCAGACATCTAGCAATCAGCCCCAGCATTTT
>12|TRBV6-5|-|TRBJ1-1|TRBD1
CATNKRTGEAFF
TGTGCCACCAACAAAAGGACAGGTGAAGCTTTCTTT
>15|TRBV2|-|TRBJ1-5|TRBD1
CASRDGQGRNQPQHF
TGTGCCAGCAGGGATGGACAGGGACGCAATCAGCCCCAGCATTTT
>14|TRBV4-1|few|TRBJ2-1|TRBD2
CASSLRTSVNEQFF
TGCGCCAGCAGCCTCCGGACTAGCGTCAATGAGCAGTTCTTC
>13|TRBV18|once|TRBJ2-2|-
CASSLGQTGELFF
TGTGCCAGCTCACTAGGACAGACCGGGGAGCTGTTTTTT
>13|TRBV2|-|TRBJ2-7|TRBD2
CASSGRAENEQYF
TGTGCCAGCAGCGGGAGGGCTGAAAACGAGCAGTACTTC
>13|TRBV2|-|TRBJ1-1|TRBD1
CASIVQGYTEAFF
TGTGCCAGCATCGTACAGGGGTACACTGAAGCTTTCTTT
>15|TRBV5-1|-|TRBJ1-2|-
CASSLGTVRDYGYTF
TGCGCCAGCAGCTTGGGGACAGTTAGGGACTATGGCTACACCTTC
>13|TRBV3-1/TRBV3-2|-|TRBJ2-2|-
CASSQDDTGELFF
TGTGCCAGCAGCCAAGACGACACCGGGGAGCTGTTTTTT
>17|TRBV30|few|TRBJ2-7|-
CAWSEARRGQSSYEQYF
TGTGCCTGGAGTGAGGCGAGGCGGGGCCAAAGCTCCTACGAGCAGTACTTC
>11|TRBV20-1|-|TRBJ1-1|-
CSAWQNTEAFF
TGCAGTGCGTGGCAGAACACTGAAGCTTTCTTT
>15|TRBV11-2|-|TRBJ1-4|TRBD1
CASSRTGARGEKLFF
TGTGCCAGCAGCCGTACAGGGGCGAGGGGTGAAAAACTGTTTTTT
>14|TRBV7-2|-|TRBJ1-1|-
CASSLTPGNTEAFF
TGTGCCAGCAGCTTAACCCCGGGGAACACTGAAGCTTTCTTT
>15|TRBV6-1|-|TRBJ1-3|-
CASSEGTAPGNTIYF
TGTGCCAGCAGTGAAGGGACAGCTCCTGGAAACACCATATATTTT
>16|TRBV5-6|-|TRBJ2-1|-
CASSFRDRRNYNEQFF
TGTGCCAGCAGCTTTCGAGACAGGAGGAACTACAATGAGCAGTTCTTC
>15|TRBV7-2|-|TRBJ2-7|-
CASIAPGESFHEQYF
TGTGCCAGCATCGCTCCCGGGGAATCTTTTCACGAGCAGTACTTC
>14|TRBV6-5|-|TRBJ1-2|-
CASSRNTGRAGYTF
TGTGCCAGCAGCCGGAATACAGGGAGGGCGGGCTACACCTTC
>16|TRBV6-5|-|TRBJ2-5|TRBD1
CASSYWPGQGAGTQYF
TGTGCCAGCAGTTACTGGCCGGGACAGGGGGCCGGGACCCAGTACTTC
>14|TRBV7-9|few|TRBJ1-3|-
CASSFGGSGNTIYF
TGTGCCAGCAGCTTTGGGGGGTCTGGAAACACCATATATTTT
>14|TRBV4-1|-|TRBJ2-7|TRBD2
CASSPGLAGSEQYF
TGCGCCAGCAGCCCGGGACTAGCGGGAAGCGAGCAGTACTTC
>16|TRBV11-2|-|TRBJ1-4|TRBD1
CASSLSGGTVNKKLFF
TGTGCCAGCAGCTTGTCGGGCGGGACAGTGAACAAAAAACTGTTTTTT
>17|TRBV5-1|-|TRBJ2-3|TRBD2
CASSLGPGGSNTDTQYF
TGCGCCAGCAGCTTGGGGCCGGGCGGGAGTAACACAGATACGCAGTATTTT
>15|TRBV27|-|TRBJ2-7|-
CASSSPGDRSNEQYF
TGTGCCAGCAGTTCCCCGGGGGACCGGTCGAACGAGCAGTACTTC
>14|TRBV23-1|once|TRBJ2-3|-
CASSRTEGSDTQYF
TGCGCCAGCAGTCGGACAGAGGGGTCAGATACGCAGTATTTT
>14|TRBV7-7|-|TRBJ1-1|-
CASRPLGANTEAFF
TGTGCTAGCAGACCCCTGGGGGCGAACACTGAAGCTTTCTTT
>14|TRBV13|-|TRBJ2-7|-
CASSPPEGTYEQYF
TGTGCCAGCAGCCCCCCTGAGGGAACCTACGAGCAGTACTTC
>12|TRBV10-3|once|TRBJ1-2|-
CAISGDFYGYTF
TGTGCCATCAGTGGGGACTTCTATGGCTACACCTTC
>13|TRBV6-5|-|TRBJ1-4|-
CASNRVPNEKLFF
TGTGCCAGTAACAGGGTTCCTAATGAAAAACTGTTTTTT
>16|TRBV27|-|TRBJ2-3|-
CASSPERYRAADTQYF
TGTGCCAGCAGCCCAGAGCGTTACAGGGCGGCAGATACGCAGTATTTT
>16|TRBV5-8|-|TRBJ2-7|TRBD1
CASNKRPGTGVYEQYF
TGTGCCAGCAACAAACGCCCCGGGACAGGGGTCTACGAGCAGTACTTC
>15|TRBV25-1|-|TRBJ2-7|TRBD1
CASSITGVSLSEQYF
TGTGCCAGCAGTATAACAGGGGTTAGTCTGTCCGAGCAGTACTTC
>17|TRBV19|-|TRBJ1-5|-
CASSINRGRYSNQPQHF
TGTGCCAGTAGTATTAACAGAGGGAGATATAGCAATCAGCCCCAGCATTTT
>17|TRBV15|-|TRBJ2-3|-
CATMKSLGEASTDTQYF
TGTGCCACCATGAAAAGCCTAGGGGAGGCTAGCACAGATACGCAGTATTTT
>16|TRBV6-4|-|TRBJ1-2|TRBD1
CASSSIRTGADYGYTF
TGTGCCAGCAGTTCCATACGGACAGGGGCGGACTATGGCTACACCTTC
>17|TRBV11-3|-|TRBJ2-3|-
CASSLQMGLASGDTQYF
TGTGCCAGCAGCTTGCAAATGGGACTGGCTTCTGGAGATACGCAGTATTTT
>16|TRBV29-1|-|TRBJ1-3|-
CSVEKDSGLSGNTIYF
TGCAGCGTTGAAAAGGACAGCGGCCTCTCTGGAAACACCATATATTTT
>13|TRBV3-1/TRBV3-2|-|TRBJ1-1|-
CASSLGGTVEAFF
TGTGCCAGCAGCCTCGGGGGGACGGTGGAAGCTTTCTTT
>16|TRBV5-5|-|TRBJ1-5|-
CASSLWPGDLNQPQHF
TGTGCCAGCAGCTTGTGGCCCGGAGACCTCAATCAGCCCCAGCATTTT
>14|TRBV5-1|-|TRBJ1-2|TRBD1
CASSLAGQEYGYTF
TGCGCCAGCAGCTTGGCGGGACAGGAGTATGGCTACACCTTC
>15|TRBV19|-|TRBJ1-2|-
CASSIGGSPNYGYTF
TGTGCCAGTAGTATCGGCGGCAGCCCAAACTATGGCTACACCTTC
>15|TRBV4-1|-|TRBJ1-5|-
CASSPTPNSNQPQHF
TGCGCCAGCAGCCCCACACCGAATAGCAATCAGCCCCAGCATTTT
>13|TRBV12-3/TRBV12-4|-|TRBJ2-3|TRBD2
CASNLAGPDTQYF
TGTGCCAGCAACCTAGCGGGGCCAGATACGCAGTATTTT
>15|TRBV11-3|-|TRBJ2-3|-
CASSLGGQHTDTQYF
TGTGCCAGCAGCTTAGGCGGTCAGCACACAGATACGCAGTATTTT